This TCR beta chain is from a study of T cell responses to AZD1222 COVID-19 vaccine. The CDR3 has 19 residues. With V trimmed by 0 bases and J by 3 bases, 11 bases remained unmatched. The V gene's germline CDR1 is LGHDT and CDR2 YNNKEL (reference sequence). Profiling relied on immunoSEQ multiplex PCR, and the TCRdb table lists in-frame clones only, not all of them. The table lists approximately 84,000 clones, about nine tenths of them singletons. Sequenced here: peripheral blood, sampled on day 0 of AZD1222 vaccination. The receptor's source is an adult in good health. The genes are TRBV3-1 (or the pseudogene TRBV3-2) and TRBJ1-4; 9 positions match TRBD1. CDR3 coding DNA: TGTGCCAGCAGCCAAGAAGGGCAACAGGGGGCTATAGCTAATGAAAAACTGTTTTTT. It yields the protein CASSQEGQQGAIANEKLFF.